The rows below give T cell receptor beta chains drawn from one sample of a study of T-cell reconstitution after alpha-beta-depleted transplantation in children. TCRdb re-called the PCR reads through MiXCR, storing one row per CDR3 protein. The table records a few hundred thousand distinct CDR3 sequences, about 16% of them present only once. Material: PBMCs from the stem cell graft donor, obtained from the stem cell graft. The receptor set was obtained from a human donor who donated a stem cell graft to a child with acute lymphoblastic leukemia. Each CDR3 is given with its conserved first and last residue. Fields, in order: J gene, D gene, clone size, V gene, CDR3 DNA, CDR3 protein. A D gene is named only where the DNA matches it firmly. Part of the rows lack a size; the others show once, few, many or a class for expanded clones.

>TRBJ2-1|-|-|TRBV29-1
TGCAGCGTTGAAGATGGGTGGTGGGCTAGTGAGCAGTTCTTC
CSVEDGWWASEQFF
>TRBJ1-2|-|-|TRBV7-9
TGTGCCAGCAGCTCAGAGATACAGACGGCTAACTATGGCTACACCTTC
CASSSEIQTANYGYTF
>TRBJ2-2|-|-|TRBV7-9
TGTGCCAGCAGCTCAAGAAACAGGGAGGCCGGGGAGCTGTTTTTT
CASSSRNREAGELFF
>TRBJ2-7|-|few|TRBV20-1
TGCAGTGCTAGCCCTCGCAATTCCTACGAGCAGTACTTC
CSASPRNSYEQYF
>TRBJ1-3|-|-|TRBV4-1
TGCGCCAGCAGCCACGGGGTTGTAGGGAACACCATATATTTT
CASSHGVVGNTIYF
>TRBJ1-2|TRBD1|many|TRBV5-1
TGCGCCAGCAGCTTGGCGGACAGGGCCCATCTCACCTTC
CASSLADRAHLTF
>TRBJ2-7|TRBD2|few|TRBV27
TGTGCCAGCAGGGGACTAGCGCTCCTCAGCTCCTACGAGCAGTACTTC
CASRGLALLSSYEQYF
>TRBJ2-5|-|few|TRBV15
TGTGCCACCAGCAGATTTGGAAACCAAGAGACCCAGTACTTC
CATSRFGNQETQYF
>TRBJ2-4|-|few|TRBV7-9
TGTGCCAGCAGCTTAGGTGGCAGCGAGTACTTC
CASSLGGSEYF
>TRBJ1-1|TRBD1|few|TRBV4-1
TGCGCCAGCAGTCAACCACCCGAACTCGCTACAGGGGAAGGAGCTTTCTTT
CASSQPPELATGEGAFF
>TRBJ2-3|-|-|TRBV7-3
TGTGCCAGCAGCCTGGACCCGAGCCCAGATACGCAGTATTTT
CASSLDPSPDTQYF
>TRBJ2-7|TRBD1|-|TRBV19
TGTGCCAGCTCAGACAGGGGGCTAAACGAGCAGTACTTC
CASSDRGLNEQYF
>TRBJ2-6|-|-|TRBV7-9
TGTGCCAGCAGCTTTAGTCCCGGTGCGGTAGTCCTGACTTTC
CASSFSPGAVVLTF
>TRBJ2-5|-|few|TRBV7-3
TGTGCCAGCAGCTTCACACTATCCACTCAAGAGACCCAGTACTTC
CASSFTLSTQETQYF
>TRBJ1-2|TRBD1|-|TRBV6-2/TRBV6-3
TGTGCCAGCAGTTATGCGGGGGACAGGGGGCGAAGAAGCTATGGCTACACCTTC
CASSYAGDRGRRSYGYTF
>TRBJ2-7|-|-|TRBV10-2
TGCGCCAGCAGGACGGTCTACGAGCAGTACTTC
CASRTVYEQYF
>TRBJ2-7|TRBD2|-|TRBV11-2
TGTGCCAGCAGCTTCTCAGCGGGAGGGCTCGAGCAGTACTTC
CASSFSAGGLEQYF
>TRBJ1-1|TRBD1|few|TRBV7-6
TGTGCCAGCAGCCTCCCTAGGGGGCTTGGCGCTTTCTTT
CASSLPRGLGAFF
>TRBJ2-3|TRBD2|-|TRBV5-6
TGTGCCAGCACCACCAGACTAGCGGGAGCCTTTAGCACAGATACGCAGTATTTT
CASTTRLAGAFSTDTQYF
>TRBJ1-2|-|-|TRBV7-9
TGTGCCAGCAGCTTAGCTAGAAGGGGTTTCTTCCGGGACTTC
CASSLARRGFFRDF
>TRBJ1-2|-|few|TRBV7-9
TGTGCCAGCAGCCCCTTGGACGGACTAGCTAACTATGGCTACACCTTC
CASSPLDGLANYGYTF
>TRBJ2-3|-|-|TRBV7-9
TGTGCCAGCAGCGCAACCGGGACACTCTTCACAGATACGCAGTATTTT
CASSATGTLFTDTQYF